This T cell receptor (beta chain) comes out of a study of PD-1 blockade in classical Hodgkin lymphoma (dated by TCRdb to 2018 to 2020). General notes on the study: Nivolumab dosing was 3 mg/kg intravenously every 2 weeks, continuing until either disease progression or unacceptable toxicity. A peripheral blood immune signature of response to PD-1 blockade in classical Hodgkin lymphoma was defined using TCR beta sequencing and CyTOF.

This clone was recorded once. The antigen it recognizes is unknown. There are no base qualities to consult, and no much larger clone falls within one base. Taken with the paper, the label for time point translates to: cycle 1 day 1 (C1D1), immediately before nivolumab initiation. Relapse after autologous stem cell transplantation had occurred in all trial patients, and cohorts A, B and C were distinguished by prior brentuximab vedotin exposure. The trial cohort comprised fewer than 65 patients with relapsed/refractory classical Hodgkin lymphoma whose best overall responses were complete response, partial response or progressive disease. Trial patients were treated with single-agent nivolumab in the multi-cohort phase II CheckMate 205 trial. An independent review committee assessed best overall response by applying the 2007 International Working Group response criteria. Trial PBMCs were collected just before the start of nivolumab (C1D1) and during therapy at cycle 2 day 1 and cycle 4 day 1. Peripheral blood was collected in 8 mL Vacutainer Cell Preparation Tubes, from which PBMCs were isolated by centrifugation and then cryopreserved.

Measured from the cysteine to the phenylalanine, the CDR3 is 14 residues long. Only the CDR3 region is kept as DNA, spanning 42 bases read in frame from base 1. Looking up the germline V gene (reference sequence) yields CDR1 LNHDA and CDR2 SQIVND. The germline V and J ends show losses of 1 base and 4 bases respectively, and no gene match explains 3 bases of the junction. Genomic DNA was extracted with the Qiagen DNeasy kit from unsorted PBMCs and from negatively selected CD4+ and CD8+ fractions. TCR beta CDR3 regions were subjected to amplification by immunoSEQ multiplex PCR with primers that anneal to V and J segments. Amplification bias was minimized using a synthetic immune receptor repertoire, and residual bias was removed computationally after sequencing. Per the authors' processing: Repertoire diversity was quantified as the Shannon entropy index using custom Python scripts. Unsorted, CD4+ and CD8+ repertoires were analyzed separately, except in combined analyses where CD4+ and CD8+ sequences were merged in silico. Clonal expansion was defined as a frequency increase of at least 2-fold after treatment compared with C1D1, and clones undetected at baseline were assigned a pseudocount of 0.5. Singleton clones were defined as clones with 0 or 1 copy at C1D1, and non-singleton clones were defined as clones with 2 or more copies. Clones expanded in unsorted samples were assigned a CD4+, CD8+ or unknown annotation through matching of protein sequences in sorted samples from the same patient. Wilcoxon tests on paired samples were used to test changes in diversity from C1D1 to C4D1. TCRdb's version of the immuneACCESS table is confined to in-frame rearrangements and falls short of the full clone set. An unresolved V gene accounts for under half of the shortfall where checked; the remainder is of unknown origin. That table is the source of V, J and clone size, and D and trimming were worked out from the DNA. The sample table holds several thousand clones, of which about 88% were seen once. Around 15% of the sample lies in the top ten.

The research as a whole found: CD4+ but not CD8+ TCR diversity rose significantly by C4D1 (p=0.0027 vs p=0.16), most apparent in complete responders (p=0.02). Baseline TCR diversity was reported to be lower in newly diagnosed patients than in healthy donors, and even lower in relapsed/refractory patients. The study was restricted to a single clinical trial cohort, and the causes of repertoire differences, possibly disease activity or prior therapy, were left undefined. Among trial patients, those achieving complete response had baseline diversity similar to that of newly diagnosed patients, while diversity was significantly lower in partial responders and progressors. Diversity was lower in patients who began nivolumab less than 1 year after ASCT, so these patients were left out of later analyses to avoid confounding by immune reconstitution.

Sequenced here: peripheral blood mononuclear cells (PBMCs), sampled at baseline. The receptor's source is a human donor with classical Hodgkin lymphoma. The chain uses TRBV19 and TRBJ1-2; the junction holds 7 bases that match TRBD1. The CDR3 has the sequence CASSIGTGRYGYTF. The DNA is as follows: TGTGCCAGTAGTATAGGGACAGGCCGCTATGGCTACACCTTC.